This T cell receptor beta chain was identified in a study of CD8 T cells in Susac syndrome. V shed 0 bases and J shed 0 bases, with 9 bases lying between them. The CDR3 is 15 residues long. Germline loops: CDR1 MGHRA, CDR2 YSYEKL. An amount of RNA that ranged from about 0.45 to 1 ug was reverse transcribed with random hexamers. TCR beta CDR3 was amplified by immunoSEQ multiplex PCR. This amplification extended across 54 Vbeta and 13 Jbeta segments. TCRdb ran MiXCR on the immunoSEQ multiplex PCR reads and lists one entry per CDR3 protein. The table records approximately 300,000 distinct CDR3 sequences, around 91% of them present only once. The authors sequenced TCR beta from blood CD8+ and CD4+ T cells. The study used treatment-naive patients who had stable or active relapsing-remitting disease as multiple sclerosis controls. Negative isolation was used for CD8+ and CD4+ T cells and FACS enrichment for TEMRA cells.

This chain links TRBV4-1 with TRBJ2-7; a weak D match, TRBD1 (6 bases). The sample comprised CD8+ T cells from PBMCs. The TCR was taken from a human donor with multiple sclerosis. CDR3 nucleotides: TGCGCCAGCAGCCAAGAAGACAGGTCCTCCTACGAGCAGTACTTC. Translating gives CASSQEDRSSYEQYF.